This TCR beta chain was sequenced during a study of blood T cell repertoires in COVID-19. Study summary: The United States, Italy and Spain were the sources of the acute and convalescent COVID-19 samples. PBMCs, B-cell-depleted T cells, or T cells provided the cDNA or gDNA that made up the material.

Per the study methods: Reference gene primer amplification gave estimated nucleated cell counts. The data were produced by immunoSEQ multiplex PCR, yet TCRdb's version contains in-frame clones alone and is incomplete. Clone size and V and J calls were adopted from that table, with D and trimming inferred from the DNA. The sample contains 60,000 to 85,000 clones, about nine tenths of which appear only once. Trimming removed 7 bases at V and 8 bases at J, with 15 bases between. The CDR3 runs to 14 residues. Germline CDR1 and CDR2: LNHDA and SQIVND (reference sequence). Source material: peripheral blood. The chain links TRBV19 to TRBJ1-6, with D tentatively TRBD1 (6 bases). The clonotype originates from a woman over 75 with active or convalescent COVID-19. The CDR3 bases are TGTGCCAGTAATTTAAGGGGGGGAGATTCACCCCTCCACTTT. Its translation is CASNLRGGDSPLHF.